This T cell receptor (beta chain) derives from a study of cytomegalovirus exposure and HLA in healthy donors. Both 60 Vbeta primers and 13 Jbeta primers went into the PCR. TCRdb keeps only in-frame clones here, not all; method: immunoSEQ multiplex PCR. The profile shows fewer than 80,000 clones, 70% to 75% of them singletons. CDR1 and CDR2 (germline): SGDLS, YYNGEE. Between the trimmed V and J ends, which lost 1 base and 2 bases, there was a span of 9 bases. The CDR3 has 14 amino acids. Sequenced sample: PBMCs. The receptor was isolated from a woman in her 30s in good health and CMV-seronegative. The V gene is TRBV9, the J gene TRBJ2-5; D call uncertain. The CDR3 nucleotides read TGTGCCAGCAGCGTATCCAGTAATCAAGAGACCCAGTACTTC. It encodes CASSVSSNQETQYF.